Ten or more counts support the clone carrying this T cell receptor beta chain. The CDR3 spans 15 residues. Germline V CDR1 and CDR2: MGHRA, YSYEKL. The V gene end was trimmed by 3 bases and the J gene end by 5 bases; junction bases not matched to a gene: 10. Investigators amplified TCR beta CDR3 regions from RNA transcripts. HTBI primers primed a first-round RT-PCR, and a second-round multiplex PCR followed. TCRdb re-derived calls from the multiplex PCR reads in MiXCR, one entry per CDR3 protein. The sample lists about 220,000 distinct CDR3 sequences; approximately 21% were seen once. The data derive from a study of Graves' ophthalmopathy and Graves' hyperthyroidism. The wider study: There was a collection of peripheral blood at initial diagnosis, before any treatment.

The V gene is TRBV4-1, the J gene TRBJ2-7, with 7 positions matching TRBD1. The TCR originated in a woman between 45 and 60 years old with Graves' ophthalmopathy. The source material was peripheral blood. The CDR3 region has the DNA TGCGCCAGCAGCCATCCCGACAGGGTCCGGGACGAGCAGTACTTC. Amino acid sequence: CASSHPDRVRDEQYF.